This passage covers 6 T cell receptor beta chains from one sample sequenced in a study of shared clonotypes between healthy human individuals. Measured with immunoSEQ multiplex PCR; TCRdb has only the in-frame clones, and not every one. The repertoire holds around 1,100,000 clones, with approximately 80% as singletons. Sequencing was performed on memory CD4+ T cells from PBMCs. Specified subset: CD45RA-negative fraction. The receptor source for this set is a young man in good health. Some clones in this sample may be carry-over from other donors' samples.

The table lists this clone with a few counts. The identical CDR3 is also encoded by other nucleotide sequences in the sample. The chain links TRBV27 to TRBJ2-5, with D maybe TRBD1 (5 bases). The ends were cut back, 6 bases at V and 5 bases at J, with 13 bases in the middle. Germline CDR1 reads MNHEY; CDR2 reads SMNVEV (reference sequence). This CDR3 region has 13 residues. The CDR3, as DNA: TGTGCCAGCAGCCCTAGGGGTGGGGAGACCCAGTACTTC. Amino acids: CASSPRGGETQYF.

This clone was detected once. Within the sample, other DNA sequences also encode this same CDR3. The V gene is TRBV5-1, the J gene TRBJ2-3; D tentatively fits TRBD1 or TRBD2 (5 bases each). This CDR3 is 13 amino acids long. CDR1 and CDR2 (germline): SGHRS, YFSETQ. V dropped 4 bases and J dropped 1 base, with 7 bases sitting between them. The CDR3 loop is CASSLGRTDTQYF. CDR3 nucleotide sequence: TGCGCCAGCAGCCTGGGACGCACAGATACGCAGTATTTT.

This chain joins TRBV7-9 and TRBJ1-2; unclear D gene. Looked up from germline, CDR1 is SEHNR and CDR2 is FQNEAQ (reference sequence). V was trimmed by 0 bases and J by 8 bases, leaving 16 bases between them. CDR3 size: 15 residues. The CDR3 region is CASSLALAGEGGYTF. CDR3 coding DNA: TGTGCCAGCAGCTTAGCGCTGGCCGGGGAGGGAGGCTACACCTTC.

The V and J genes are TRBV4-3 and TRBJ2-3; 12 bases line up with TRBD2. Germline CDR1 is LGHNA and CDR2 is YSLEER. The CDR3 contains 18 residues. J lost 2 bases, V lost 1 base, and 7 bases had no gene match. CDR3 DNA sequence: TGCGCCAGCAGCCAAGCCATTCTAGCGGGAGGGTACACAGATACGCAGTATTTT. Protein product: CASSQAILAGGYTDTQYF.

In regard to this clone: Other nucleotide sequences in the sample specify the same CDR3. The CDR3 here is CASSQVSGGYNEQFF. The CDR3 DNA is TGCGCCAGCAGCCAAGTTAGCGGGGGATACAATGAGCAGTTCTTC. The chain carries TRBV4-1 and TRBJ2-1; 9 bases map to TRBD2. Germline V gene lookup returns CDR1 MGHRA and CDR2 YSYEKL. Trimming took 1 base from V and 4 from J; bases not matched to a gene: 2. The CDR3 extends over 15 amino acids.

The rearrangement joins TRBV5-4 to TRBJ2-3; D may correspond to TRBD1 or TRBD2 (6 bases each). CDR3 length: 12 residues. Per germline, CDR1 SGHNT and CDR2 YYREEE (reference sequence). The V end lost 3 bases, the J end lost 8 bases, and 10 bases lay between the germline ends. The CDR3 here is CASSSEGGTQYF. In nucleotides, the CDR3 is TGTGCCAGCAGCTCAGAGGGGGGTACGCAGTATTTT.